The TCR beta chain under discussion was sequenced for a study of patients and donors after allogeneic stem cell transplantation. MiXCR was run by TCRdb on the RT-PCR reads, yielding one entry per CDR3 protein. The sample has hundreds of thousands of distinct CDR3 sequences; less than 15% are singletons. Germline CDR1 reads MNHEY; CDR2 reads SVGAGI. Trimming left V 2 bases short and J 3 bases short, with 8 bases between. The CDR3 loop spans 13 amino acids. The specimen was blood, either unsorted or a sorted T cell fraction (not recorded which). The receptor was derived from a human donor who was either an allogeneic HSCT recipient or a stem cell or donor lymphocyte infusion donor (not recorded which). It is not recorded whose cells these are; they may come from a transplant donor. This rearrangement joins TRBV6-5 to TRBJ2-7; no firm D call. The CDR3 region has the DNA TGTGCCAGCAGTTACGGTTCCAACTACGAGCAGTACTTC. It yields the protein CASSYGSNYEQYF.